A single sample gave rise to the 22 T cell receptor beta chains below, sequenced in a study of brain T cells in children with intractable seizures. Time point reported: blood from clinic visit 5 months post-surgery; TSC patient then seizure free. Only in-frame clones appear in the TCRdb table, and some are missing; sequencing was by immunoSEQ multiplex PCR. The data contain about 340,000 clones, more than 85% of them singletons. The sample consisted of peripheral blood, taken more than 4 months after surgery. The receptors derive from a boy less than two years old with tuberous sclerosis and intractable seizures.

The chain couples TRBV5-1 to TRBJ1-6, with D hard to call. CDR1 is SGHRS and CDR2 is YFSETQ in the germline V gene. V was clipped by 0 bases and J by 5 bases, with 9 bases between them. The CDR3 loop spans 15 amino acids. Here the CDR3 DNA reads TGCGCCAGCAGCTTGGACAGCCCCCATAATTCACCCCTCCACTTT. Translating gives CASSLDSPHNSPLHF.

The rearrangement uses TRBV24-1 and TRBJ2-7; a weak D match, TRBD2 (6 bases). The CDR3 runs 16 residues. Germline V CDR1 and CDR2: KGHDR, SFDVKD. The germline V and J ends were trimmed by 4 bases and 6 bases, with 21 bases remaining between them. CDR3 region: CATSEIPEGNRSEQYF. In DNA form, the CDR3 reads TGTGCCACCAGTGAAATCCCGGAGGGGAATAGGTCCGAGCAGTACTTC.

This rearrangement joins TRBV30 to TRBJ2-5, with 9 bases that match TRBD1. J lost 13 bases, V lost 2 bases, and 8 bases had no gene match. CDR1 and CDR2 (germline): GTSNPN, SVGIG (reference sequence). The CDR3 has 12 amino acids. The CDR3 sequence: CAWSYGQGRWYF. In DNA, the CDR3 is TGTGCCTGGAGTTACGGACAGGGGCGATGGTACTTC.

The genes are TRBV5-6 and TRBJ2-1; perhaps TRBD2 as D (6 bases). Trimming removed 6 bases from V and 7 bases from J, with 26 bases in between. The CDR3 runs to 17 residues. In germline, CDR1 is SGHDT, CDR2 YYEEEE. CDR3 protein: CASTPGVETRPSNEQFF. CDR3 sequence (DNA): TGTGCCAGCACCCCGGGGGTGGAGACTCGCCCCAGTAATGAGCAGTTCTTC.

This chain uses TRBV9 with TRBJ2-4, with D uncertain. Germline V gene data show CDR1 as SGDLS and CDR2 as YYNGEE. Trimming cost V 3 bases and J 2 bases, with 6 bases left between them. This CDR3 spans 13 amino acids. For the CDR3, the DNA is TGTGCCAGCAGCGGGGTTTCCAAAAACATTCAGTACTTC. Protein: CASSGVSKNIQYF.

The chain joins TRBV15 to TRBJ1-3, with 9 bases that match TRBD1. Germline CDR1 is LNHNV and CDR2 is YYDKDF (reference sequence). J gave up 2 bases and V 0 bases, and 2 bases lay outside the gene matches. This CDR3 has 16 residues. This chain's CDR3 is CATSRDRTGAGNTIYF. CDR3 coding DNA: TGTGCCACCAGCAGAGATCGGACAGGGGCTGGAAACACCATATATTTT.

The V and J genes are TRBV9 and TRBJ2-3; 12 positions match TRBD2. The CDR3 extends over 16 amino acids. After removal of 0 bases from V and 3 bases from J, the junction contained 2 bases not matched to a gene. Germline V CDR1 and CDR2: SGDLS, YYNGEE. CDR3 in DNA: TGTGCCAGCAGCGTAGCGACTAGCGGGAGAACAGATACGCAGTATTTT. Its translation is CASSVATSGRTDTQYF.

V and J are TRBV9 and TRBJ1-1; D is ambiguous. The CDR3 runs 15 residues. V was trimmed by 4 bases and J by 0 bases, leaving 13 bases between them. In germline, CDR1 is SGDLS, CDR2 YYNGEE. The CDR3 DNA sequence: TGTGCCAGCAGCCCCTCAGGCACCATGAACACTGAAGCTTTCTTT. Translating gives CASSPSGTMNTEAFF. The whole variable domain, filled in from reference TRBV9 and TRBJ1-1, reads DSGVTQTPKHLITATGQRVTLRCSPRSGDLSVYWYQQSLDQGLQFLIQYYNGEERAKGNILERFSAQQFPDLHSELNLSSLELGDSALYFCASSPSGTMNTEAFFGQGTRLTVV.

This clone was seen a few times. The chain has TRBV6-1 and TRBJ1-5; perhaps TRBD1 as D (5 bases). The CDR3 length is 17 residues. Germline V gene lookup returns CDR1 MNHNS and CDR2 SASEGT. V was pared by 3 bases and J by 4 bases, with 19 bases between. The CDR3 sequence is CASSEIGRGGSNQPQHF. Written as DNA, the CDR3 is TGTGCCAGCAGTGAGATAGGAAGGGGCGGAAGTAATCAGCCCCAGCATTTT.

The chain carries TRBV19 and TRBJ2-7, with 7 bases that match TRBD1. This CDR3 region has 15 residues. With 4 bases clipped from V and 4 bases from J, the junction kept 10 bases outside the gene matches. CDR1 is LNHDA and CDR2 is SQIVND in the germline V gene (reference sequence). The CDR3 DNA reads as TGTGCCAGTAGTACCCGGGACAGCCATAAATACGAGCAGTACTTC. This gives the protein CASSTRDSHKYEQYF. The full variable domain, its missing parts supplied by reference TRBV19 and TRBJ2-7, is DGGITQSPKYLFRKEGQNVTLSCEQNLNHDAMYWYRQDPGQGLRLIYYSQIVNDFQKGDIAEGYSVSREKKESFPLTVTSAQKNPTAFYLCASSTRDSHKYEQYFGPGTRLTVT.

This sequence joins TRBV30 and TRBJ2-1, with D uncertain. V lost 1 base to trimming and J lost 0 bases, with 7 bases between them. CDR1 and CDR2 from the germline V gene are GTSNPN and SVGIG (reference sequence). The CDR3 runs to 14 residues. The CDR3 here is CAWSGTLSYNEQFF. The CDR3 nucleotides read TGTGCCTGGAGTGGTACCCTCTCCTACAATGAGCAGTTCTTC.

This clone was counted only a few times. The chain employs TRBV2 and TRBJ1-1; D is unclear. The ends were cut back, 4 bases at V and 1 base at J, with 13 bases in the middle. This CDR3 has 15 amino acids. CDR1 and CDR2 (germline): SNHLY, FYNNEI. CDR3 sequence (DNA): TGTGCCAGCAGTGGTATACGGGCCGCGAACACTGAAGCTTTCTTT. This encodes CASSGIRAANTEAFF.

The chain is built from TRBV2 and TRBJ2-3; 9 nucleotides align to TRBD2. The trim removed 3 bases at V and 6 bases at J, leaving 7 bases unmatched. The CDR3 consists of 15 residues. Germline-derived CDR1 and CDR2 are SNHLY and FYNNEI. The CDR3 DNA sequence: TGTGCCAGCAGTGAGGCTAGCGGGGCCGTGGATACGCAGTATTTT. Translated: CASSEASGAVDTQYF.

V gene TRBV5-5 combines with J gene TRBJ2-5; D may be TRBD2 (6 bases). Trimming took 1 base from V and 2 from J, leaving 12 bases between them. Germline CDR1 and CDR2: SGHKS and YYEKEE (reference sequence). The CDR3 has 15 amino acids. CDR3 bases: TGTGCCAGCAGCTTGTTGGGAGGTCCACAAGAGACCCAGTACTTC. It specifies CASSLLGGPQETQYF.

A remark on this clone: Within the sample, other DNA sequences also encode this same CDR3. This sequence joins TRBV3-1 (or the pseudogene TRBV3-2) and TRBJ1-1; D remains ambiguous. V dropped 3 bases and J dropped 0 bases, with 8 bases sitting between them. CDR3 length equals 14 residues. Germline loops: CDR1 LGHDT, CDR2 YNNKEL (reference sequence). The CDR3 loop is CASSQGPLNTEAFF. The CDR3 DNA sequence: TGTGCCAGCAGCCAGGGTCCGTTGAACACTGAAGCTTTCTTT.

This clone was observed once. The J gene is TRBJ1-4, the V gene TRBV2, with TRBD1 identical over 9 bases. The CDR3 has 17 amino acids. V trimming: 6 bases; J trimming: 7 bases; junction bases outside the gene matches: 15. The germline V gene encodes CDR1 SNHLY and CDR2 FYNNEI. The CDR3 reads CASRWDGTGLLGEKLFF. The CDR3 nucleotides are TGTGCCAGCAGGTGGGACGGGACAGGGCTCCTTGGTGAAAAACTGTTTTTT.

The chain uses TRBV6-1 and TRBJ2-7, with D unclear. The CDR3 spans 13 residues. Germline V gives CDR1 MNHNS, CDR2 SASEGT. The V end lost 1 base, the J end lost 2 bases, and 6 bases lay between the germline ends. CDR3 bases: TGTGCCAGCAGTGAAGACGGTACCTACGAGCAGTACTTC. As protein: CASSEDGTYEQYF.

V and J are TRBV7-9 and TRBJ1-3; D may be TRBD1 (5 bases). The CDR3 spans 15 residues. V dropped 4 bases and J dropped 4 bases, with 14 bases sitting between them. The germline CDR1 and CDR2 sequences are SEHNR and FQNEAQ (reference sequence). CDR3 DNA sequence: TGTGCCAGCAGCTACTCGACAGTAACGGGAAACACCATATATTTT. Protein: CASSYSTVTGNTIYF.

This rearrangement joins TRBV5-1 to TRBJ2-4; no clear D. Per germline, CDR1 SGHRS and CDR2 YFSETQ. V shed 0 bases and J shed 3 bases, with 4 bases lying between them. This CDR3 is 13 amino acids long. The CDR3 spells CASSLDHKNIQYF. DNA for the CDR3: TGCGCCAGCAGCTTGGACCACAAAAACATTCAGTACTTC.

This clone was counted once. The genes are TRBV7-2 and TRBJ2-5; 12 bases map to TRBD2. There are 17 residues in the CDR3. The germline CDR1 and CDR2 sequences are SGHTA and FQGNSA. Losses at the gene ends were 3 bases for V and 2 bases for J; bases not matched to a gene: 7. CDR3 protein: CASSLGGLAGGQETQYF. The CDR3 region has the DNA TGTGCCAGCAGCTTGGGGGGACTAGCGGGTGGACAAGAGACCCAGTACTTC. The complete variable domain, with remaining parts taken from reference TRBV7-2 and TRBJ2-5, reads GAGVSQSPSNKVTEKGKDVELRCDPISGHTALYWYRQSLGQGLEFLIYFQGNSAPDKSGLPSDRFSAERTGGSVSTLTIQRTQQEDSAVYLCASSLGGLAGGQETQYFGPGTRLLVL.

The rearrangement uses TRBV5-1 and TRBJ1-1, with unresolved D. The CDR3 has 16 amino acids. Trimming left V 0 bases short and J 1 base short, with 13 bases between. CDR1 is SGHRS, CDR2 YFSETQ, per germline. CDR3 loop: CASSLVGPGRNTEAFF. Written as DNA, the CDR3 is TGCGCCAGCAGCTTGGTGGGTCCCGGGCGGAACACTGAAGCTTTCTTT.

The chain employs TRBV9 and TRBJ2-7, with D perhaps being TRBD1 or TRBD2 (5 bases each). Germline-derived CDR1 and CDR2 are SGDLS and YYNGEE. The CDR3 has 15 residues. Trimming stripped 0 bases from V and 4 bases from J, with 14 bases between. The CDR3 nucleotides read TGTGCCAGCAGCGTAGGAGGGGACGGTGGTTACGAGCAGTACTTC. Protein sequence: CASSVGGDGGYEQYF.